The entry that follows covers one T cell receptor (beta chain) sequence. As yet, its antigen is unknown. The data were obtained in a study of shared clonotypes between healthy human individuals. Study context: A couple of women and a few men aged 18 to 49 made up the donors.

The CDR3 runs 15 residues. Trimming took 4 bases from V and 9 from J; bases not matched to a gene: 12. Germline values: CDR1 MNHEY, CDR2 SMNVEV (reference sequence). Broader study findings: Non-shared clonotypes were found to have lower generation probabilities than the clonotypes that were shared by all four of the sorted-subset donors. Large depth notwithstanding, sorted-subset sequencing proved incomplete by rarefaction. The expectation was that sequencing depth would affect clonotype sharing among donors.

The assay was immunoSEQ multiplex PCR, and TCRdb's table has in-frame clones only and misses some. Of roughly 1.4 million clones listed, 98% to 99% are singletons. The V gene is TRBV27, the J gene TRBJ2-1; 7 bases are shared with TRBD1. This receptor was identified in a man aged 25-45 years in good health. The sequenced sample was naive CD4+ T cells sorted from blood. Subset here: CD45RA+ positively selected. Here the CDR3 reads CASSSDRDVPGEQFF. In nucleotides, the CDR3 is TGTGCCAGCAGTTCCGACAGGGATGTTCCTGGTGAGCAGTTCTTC.